This passage covers 21 T cell receptor beta chains from one sample sequenced in a study of shared clonotypes between healthy human individuals (dated by TCRdb to between 2020 and 2021). Receptor amplification or capture employed the immunoSEQ multiplex PCR assay. TCRdb provides this immuneACCESS table in a form limited to in-frame rearrangements. Some clones are lacking; in checked studies, under half of them reflect an unresolved V gene, and why the rest are absent is not known. The sample yields about 1 million clones; about 75% were counted once. Approximately 1.5% of the sample rests with the top ten. The sample comprised memory CD4+ T cells sorted from blood. Interpreted using the paper, the cell subset or site label stands for: CD45RA-negative fraction. The receptors here all came from a man younger than 35 in good health.

The rearrangement uses TRBV6-5 and TRBJ1-5, with D possibly TRBD1 on 6 matching bases. V gave up 9 bases and J gave up 6 bases, with 12 bases separating them. The CDR3 length is 12 residues. Germline values: CDR1 MNHEY, CDR2 SVGAGI. The CDR3 spells CASRQAGQPQHF. The CDR3 region has the DNA TGTGCCAGTAGACAGGCGGGTCAGCCCCAGCATTTT.

The rearrangement links TRBV28 to TRBJ2-7, with 7 bases lining up with TRBD2. Unmatched junction bases numbered 9, after V lost 5 bases and J lost 5 bases. CDR1 and CDR2 from the germline V gene are MDHEN and SYDVKM. This CDR3 comprises 14 residues. The CDR3 sequence is CASSPGGSLDEQYF. In DNA form, the CDR3 reads TGTGCCAGCAGTCCAGGCGGGAGTTTGGACGAGCAGTACTTC.

This rearrangement joins TRBV6-5 to TRBJ2-7, with D uncertain. The V end lost 5 bases, the J end lost 6 bases, and 8 bases lay between the germline ends. The CDR3 has 11 residues. CDR1 MNHEY and CDR2 SVGAGI come from the germline V gene. This chain's CDR3 is CASSTRFEQYF. The CDR3 coding sequence is TGTGCCAGCAGTACGAGGTTCGAGCAGTACTTC.

This clone has only a few counts. The rearrangement uses TRBV6-1 and TRBJ1-2; D remains unclear. V was trimmed by 8 bases and J by 4 bases, leaving 17 bases between them. Germline V CDR1 and CDR2: MNHNS, SASEGT. The CDR3 spans 14 residues. The CDR3: CASSEAGIGYGYTF. For the CDR3, the DNA is TGTGCCAGCTCAGAAGCGGGGATAGGCTATGGCTACACCTTC.

Of note for this clone: This clone may be a read error of a much larger clone one base away. Other DNA sequences within the sample encode an identical CDR3. The chain uses TRBV18 and TRBJ2-2; D is possibly TRBD2 (5 bases). Germline V gives CDR1 KGHSH, CDR2 LQKENI. This CDR3 spans 13 amino acids. DNA for the CDR3: TGTGCCAGCTCAGACGGGAACACCGGGGAACTGTTTTTT. As protein: CASSDGNTGELFF.

Points on this clone: Additional DNA sequences in this sample encode the identical CDR3. This chain joins TRBV10-1 and TRBJ1-1, with a weak D call TRBD1 (5 bases). The germline CDR1 and CDR2 sequences are WNHNN and SYGVQD (reference sequence). V was shortened by 4 bases and J by 0 bases, with 6 bases between the two germline ends. CDR3 length: 13 residues. CDR3 in DNA: TGCGCCAGCAGTGGACAGCTGAACACTGAAGCTTTCTTT. It translates to CASSGQLNTEAFF.

J is TRBJ1-2 and V is TRBV28, with 9 positions matching TRBD1. The V and J ends lost 7 bases and 8 bases, in that order; junction bases with no gene match: 14. Germline CDR1 and CDR2: MDHEN and SYDVKM. The CDR3 consists of 15 residues. DNA for the CDR3: TGTGCCAGCACCTCCGTAGGGACAGGGCTCGAAGGCTACACCTTC. This translates into CASTSVGTGLEGYTF.

The chain uses TRBV10-3 and TRBJ2-1, with TRBD1 identical over 9 bases. Germline CDR1 and CDR2: ENHRY and SYGVKD. This CDR3 comprises 16 residues. V dropped 7 bases and J dropped 2; count of bases not matched to a gene: 9. CDR3 protein: CAINPSGTGTYNEQFF. CDR3 nucleotides: TGTGCCATCAACCCGTCCGGGACAGGGACCTACAATGAGCAGTTCTTC.

This sequence joins TRBV30 and TRBJ1-5, with a weak D call TRBD1 (6 bases). This CDR3 is 14 amino acids long. Trimming removed 2 bases from V and 4 bases from J, with 12 bases in between. The V gene's germline CDR1 is GTSNPN and CDR2 SVGIG (reference sequence). The CDR3 protein is CAWSQGQNNQPQHF. DNA of the CDR3: TGTGCCTGGAGTCAAGGACAGAATAATCAGCCCCAGCATTTT.

The DNA for the CDR3 is TGTGCCAGTAGTCCTACGACAGGGTCAAATGAGCAGTTCTTC. As protein: CASSPTTGSNEQFF. The chain employs TRBV19 and TRBJ2-1, with 7 bases matching TRBD1. V lost 5 bases and J lost 7; bases outside the gene matches: 8. This CDR3 has 14 residues. Germline V lookup: CDR1 LNHDA, CDR2 SQIVND (reference sequence).

This clone was observed once. Other DNA sequences in this specimen translate into the identical CDR3. V is TRBV30 and J is TRBJ2-3; TRBD2 matches 10 bases. The CDR3 runs 14 residues. Looked up from germline, CDR1 is GTSNPN and CDR2 is SVGIG (reference sequence). Trimming removed 0 bases from V and 6 bases from J; junction bases left unmatched: 3. DNA of the CDR3: TGTGCCTGGAGTGTGGGACTAGCGTCGGATACGCAGTATTTT. Amino acid sequence: CAWSVGLASDTQYF.

This rearrangement joins TRBV7-2 to TRBJ1-3, with a possible D match to TRBD1 (6 bases). Trimming removed 2 bases at V and 4 bases at J, with 12 bases between. This CDR3 is built from 15 residues. Germline loops: CDR1 SGHTA, CDR2 FQGNSA. CDR3: CASSLRAGVGNTIYF. The DNA for the CDR3 is TGTGCCAGCAGCTTAAGGGCAGGGGTCGGAAACACCATATATTTT.

This chain joins TRBV18 and TRBJ1-2, with D maybe TRBD1 (5 bases). Looked up from germline, CDR1 is KGHSH and CDR2 is LQKENI. V lost 2 bases and J lost 8, with 9 bases in between. This CDR3 spans 12 amino acids. For the CDR3, the DNA is TGTGCCAGCTCACCAATCAGGGACGGCTACACCTTC. Translating gives CASSPIRDGYTF.

The chain employs TRBV21-1 and TRBJ2-3. TRBV21-1 is a documented pseudogene. The CDR3 is 16 residues long. The CDR3 DNA reads as TGTGCCAGCAGCTTCCGGGACCCCAGCGGCGAAGATACGCAGTATTTT. It translates to CASSFRDPSGEDTQYF.

V is TRBV18 and J is TRBJ2-3; possibly TRBD1 for D (6 bases). Trimming removed 6 bases from V and 4 bases from J, with 17 bases in between. Germline V gene data show CDR1 as KGHSH and CDR2 as LQKENI. The CDR3 has 15 amino acids. The DNA for the CDR3 is TGTGCCAGCTCCCAGGGGATGGGCCGCGCAGATACGCAGTATTTT. As protein: CASSQGMGRADTQYF.

This clone has a handful of counts. V gene TRBV5-4 combines with J gene TRBJ1-1; D not certain. The CDR3 consists of 13 residues. Per germline, CDR1 SGHNT and CDR2 YYREEE (reference sequence). Trimming stripped 3 bases from V and 1 base from J, with 7 bases between. The CDR3 reads CASSYGPNTEAFF. CDR3 DNA: TGTGCCAGCAGCTATGGCCCGAACACTGAAGCTTTCTTT.

The rearrangement uses TRBV4-1 and TRBJ1-5; tentative D call: TRBD1 (6 bases). Germline V lookup: CDR1 MGHRA, CDR2 YSYEKL. V lost 1 base and J lost 6, with 19 bases in between. The CDR3 sequence is 17 residues long. The DNA of the CDR3 is TGCGCCAGCAGCCAAGGGGATAAGGGGGGGGGTCCTCAGCCCCAGCATTTT. This translates into CASSQGDKGGGPQPQHF.

The genes are TRBV18 and TRBJ1-2; the D is unclear. Deletions cut 3 bases from V and 8 bases from J, with 16 bases between. The germline CDR1 and CDR2 sequences are KGHSH and LQKENI. This CDR3 has 14 amino acids. The CDR3 protein is CASSPGDTRRGYTF. The CDR3 bases are TGTGCCAGCTCACCGGGAGACACCAGGCGAGGCTACACCTTC.

In its sample, this clone was seen once. The chain joins TRBV11-2 to TRBJ2-7; TRBD1 matches at 8 bases. CDR1 and CDR2 (germline): SGHAT, FQNNGV. The CDR3 is 13 amino acids. Losses at the gene ends were 5 bases for V and 6 bases for J; bases not matched to a gene: 6. CDR3: CASSGDRGSEQYF. DNA of the CDR3: TGTGCCAGCAGCGGAGACAGGGGTTCCGAGCAGTACTTC.

The V and J genes are TRBV5-8 and TRBJ1-4; unclear D gene. Germline CDR1 and CDR2: SGHTS and YDEGEE. The CDR3 is made up of 16 amino acids. V was cut by 0 bases and J by 6 bases, with 15 bases left in between. The CDR3 here is CASSLDSTSYDEKLFF. DNA for the CDR3: TGTGCCAGCAGCTTGGATTCGACTTCTTACGATGAAAAACTGTTTTTT. The complete variable domain, with remaining parts taken from reference TRBV5-8 and TRBJ1-4, reads EAGVTQSPTHLIKTRGQQATLRCSPISGHTSVYWYQQALGLGLQFLLWYDEGEERNRGNFPPRFSGRQFPNYSSELNVNALELEDSALYLCASSLDSTSYDEKLFFGSGTQLSVL.

The CDR3 loop reads CASSLVKGLDDGYTF. The CDR3 nucleotides are TGTGCCAGCAGCTTAGTTAAGGGCTTAGATGATGGCTACACCTTC. The chain carries TRBV7-2 and TRBJ1-2; D is unclear. V lost 1 base to trimming and J lost 6 bases, with 15 bases between them. The CDR3 consists of 15 residues. In germline, CDR1 is SGHTA, CDR2 FQGNSA. Variable domain in full (rest from reference TRBV7-2 and TRBJ1-2): GAGVSQSPSNKVTEKGKDVELRCDPISGHTALYWYRQSLGQGLEFLIYFQGNSAPDKSGLPSDRFSAERTGGSVSTLTIQRTQQEDSAVYLCASSLVKGLDDGYTFGSGTRLTVV.